The 13 T cell receptor beta chains given below trace back to one sample, sequenced in a study of T cell responses to AZD1222 COVID-19 vaccine. Repertoires were generated with immunoSEQ multiplex PCR, while TCRdb's copy carries only in-frame clones and drops some. In the table there are tens of thousands of clones, 90% of which are singletons. Source: peripheral blood, taken on day 0 of AZD1222 vaccination. All receptors derive from an adult in good health.

This clone was detected once. This rearrangement joins TRBV10-3 to TRBJ2-2; weak D call: TRBD2 (6 bases). This CDR3 is built from 13 residues. V dropped 11 bases and J dropped 3 bases, with 13 bases sitting between them. From germline, CDR1 is ENHRY and CDR2 SYGVKD. CDR3: CAHRSGDTGELFF. CDR3 sequence (DNA): TGTGCCCATCGGTCGGGGGACACCGGGGAGCTGTTTTTT.

The chain carries TRBV19 and TRBJ1-5, with D possibly being TRBD1 (5 bases). The CDR3 spans 14 residues. The germline CDR1 and CDR2 sequences are LNHDA and SQIVND (reference sequence). V was pared by 6 bases and J by 3 bases, with 12 bases between. The CDR3 sequence is CASRARQPNQPQHF. In DNA form, the CDR3 reads TGTGCCAGTAGGGCCCGACAGCCCAATCAGCCCCAGCATTTT.

This clone is a singleton in its sample. J is TRBJ2-1 and V is TRBV5-1; the D gene is possibly TRBD2 (7 bases). The V end lost 3 bases, the J end lost 4 bases, and 20 bases lay between the germline ends. This CDR3 has 17 residues. Germline V lookup: CDR1 SGHRS, CDR2 YFSETQ. CDR3 in amino acids: CASSWGPGSGEYNEQFF. The CDR3 bases are TGCGCCAGCAGCTGGGGGCCGGGGAGCGGGGAGTACAATGAGCAGTTCTTC.

The CDR3 DNA sequence: TGTGCCATCAGTGCTGGACAGGGGGCCTCCACCTACTATGGCTACACCTTC. This sequence encodes CAISAGQGASTYYGYTF. The V and J genes are TRBV10-3 and TRBJ1-2, with 11 bases matching TRBD1. Germline-derived CDR1 and CDR2 are ENHRY and SYGVKD. V dropped 4 bases and J dropped 3; count of bases not matched to a gene: 10. The CDR3 extends over 17 amino acids.

The table lists this clone with a count of one. The chain uses TRBV19 and TRBJ1-6; D remains ambiguous. Trimming removed 7 bases at V and 6 bases at J, with 13 bases between. Germline lookup yields CDR1 LNHDA and CDR2 SQIVND (reference sequence). This CDR3 has 14 amino acids. The CDR3 loop is CASKAGDFNSPLHF. As DNA, the CDR3 is TGTGCCAGTAAGGCAGGCGACTTTAATTCACCCCTCCACTTT.

The CDR3 loop reads CASSGQAGAAFF. The CDR3 bases are TGCGCCAGCAGCGGACAAGCGGGGGCTGCTTTCTTT. The chain has TRBV4-3 and TRBJ1-1; D possibly corresponds to TRBD1 (6 bases). The CDR3 extends over 12 amino acids. Germline loops: CDR1 LGHNA, CDR2 YSLEER. Trimming cost V 5 bases and J 11 bases, with 15 bases left between them.

The rearrangement uses TRBV5-1 and TRBJ1-1, with D maybe TRBD1 (5 bases). The germline V and J ends were trimmed by 0 bases and 4 bases, with 13 bases remaining between them. This CDR3 contains 15 residues. Germline CDR1 is SGHRS and CDR2 is YFSETQ. The CDR3 coding sequence is TGCGCCAGCAGCTTGGCCTGGGGCGGTGGCACTGAAGCTTTCTTT. Translating gives CASSLAWGGGTEAFF.

The chain joins TRBV5-1 to TRBJ1-2, with TRBD1 matching over 7 bases. Trimming took 4 bases from V and 4 from J; bases not matched to a gene: 7. Germline loops: CDR1 SGHRS, CDR2 YFSETQ. The CDR3 consists of 14 residues. CDR3 sequence: CASSGGQPIYGYTF. For the CDR3, the DNA is TGCGCCAGCAGCGGGGGACAGCCCATCTATGGCTACACCTTC.

This sequence joins TRBV5-1 and TRBJ2-5; TRBD2 might be the D (6 bases). Germline V gene sequence: CDR1 SGHRS, CDR2 YFSETQ. CDR3 size: 13 residues. V dropped 6 bases and J dropped 2 bases, with 11 bases sitting between them. The CDR3 bases are TGCGCCAGCACCTGGGACTTACAAGAGACCCAGTACTTC. This encodes CASTWDLQETQYF.

V and J are TRBV6-5 and TRBJ1-2; D is uncertain. The V and J ends lost 0 bases and 6 bases respectively, with 17 bases between them. Germline lookup yields CDR1 MNHEY and CDR2 SVGAGI. This CDR3 comprises 16 residues. CDR3 nucleotides: TGTGCCAGCAGTTACTCGACCGCGACCTCCCACCATGGCTACACCTTC. Translated: CASSYSTATSHHGYTF.

The chain employs TRBV5-1 and TRBJ2-7; no reliable D call. V shed 4 bases and J shed 0 bases, with 11 bases lying between them. CDR3 length equals 14 residues. Looked up from germline, CDR1 is SGHRS and CDR2 is YFSETQ. The CDR3 reads CASSQDRRSYEQYF. CDR3 bases: TGCGCCAGCAGCCAGGACCGCCGCTCCTACGAGCAGTACTTC.

This clone was observed at least ten times. The chain employs TRBV4-1 and TRBJ1-5; TRBD1 might be the D (5 bases). The CDR3 has 16 amino acids. V lost 2 bases, J lost 3 bases, and 14 bases lay in between. Germline V gene sequence: CDR1 MGHRA, CDR2 YSYEKL. CDR3 coding DNA: TGCGCCAGCAGCCAAATAGAGGGACGGGCCAATCAGCCCCAGCATTTT. Amino acids: CASSQIEGRANQPQHF.

This clone was detected only a few times. The chain links TRBV6-5 to TRBJ1-5; TRBD1 is a possible D gene (6 bases). V was clipped by 8 bases and J by 0 bases, with 14 bases between them. The CDR3 loop spans 15 amino acids. CDR1 and CDR2 from the germline V gene are MNHEY and SVGAGI. The CDR3: CASWGQFLSNQPQHF. Here the CDR3 DNA reads TGTGCCAGCTGGGGGCAATTCCTTAGCAATCAGCCCCAGCATTTT.